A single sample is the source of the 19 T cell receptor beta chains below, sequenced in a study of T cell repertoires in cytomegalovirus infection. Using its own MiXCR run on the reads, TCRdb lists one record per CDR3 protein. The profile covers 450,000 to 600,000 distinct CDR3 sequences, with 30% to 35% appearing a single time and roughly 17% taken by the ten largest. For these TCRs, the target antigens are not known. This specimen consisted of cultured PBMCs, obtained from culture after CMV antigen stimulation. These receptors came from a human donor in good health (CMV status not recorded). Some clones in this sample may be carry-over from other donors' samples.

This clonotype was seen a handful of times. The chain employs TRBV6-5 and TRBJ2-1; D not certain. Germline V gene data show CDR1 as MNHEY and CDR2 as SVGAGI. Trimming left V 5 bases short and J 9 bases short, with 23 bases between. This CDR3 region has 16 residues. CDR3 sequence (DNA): TGTGCCAGCAGTCCCTGGGTAGAACAGTCGGGTCGTGAGCAGTTCTTC. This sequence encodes CASSPWVEQSGREQFF.

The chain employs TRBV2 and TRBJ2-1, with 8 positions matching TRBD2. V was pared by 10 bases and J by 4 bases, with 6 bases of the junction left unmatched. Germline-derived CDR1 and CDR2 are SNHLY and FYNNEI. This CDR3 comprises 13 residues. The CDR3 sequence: CANRAGVYNEQFF. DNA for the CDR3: TGTGCCAACCGAGCGGGGGTATACAATGAGCAGTTCTTC.

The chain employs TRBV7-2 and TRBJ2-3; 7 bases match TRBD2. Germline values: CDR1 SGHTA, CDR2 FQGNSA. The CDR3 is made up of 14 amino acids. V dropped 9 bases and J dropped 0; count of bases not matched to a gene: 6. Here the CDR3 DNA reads TGTGCCAGTCGAGCGGGATGGAGCACAGATACGCAGTATTTT. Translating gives CASRAGWSTDTQYF.

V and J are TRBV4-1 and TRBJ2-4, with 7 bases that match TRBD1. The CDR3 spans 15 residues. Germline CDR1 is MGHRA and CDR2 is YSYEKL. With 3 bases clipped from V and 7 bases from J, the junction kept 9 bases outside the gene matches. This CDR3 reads CASSHPGQDPNIQYF. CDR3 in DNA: TGCGCCAGCAGCCACCCCGGACAGGACCCGAACATTCAGTACTTC.

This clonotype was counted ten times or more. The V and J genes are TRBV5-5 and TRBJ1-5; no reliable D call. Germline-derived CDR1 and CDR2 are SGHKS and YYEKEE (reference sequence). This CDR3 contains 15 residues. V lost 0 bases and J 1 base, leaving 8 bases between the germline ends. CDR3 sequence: CASSLVPNSNQPQHF. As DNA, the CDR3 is TGTGCCAGCAGCTTGGTTCCGAACAGCAATCAGCCCCAGCATTTT.

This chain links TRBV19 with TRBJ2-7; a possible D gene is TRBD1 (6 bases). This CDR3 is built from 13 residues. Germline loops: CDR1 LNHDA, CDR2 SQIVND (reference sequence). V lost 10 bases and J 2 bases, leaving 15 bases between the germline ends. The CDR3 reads CATKSGTPYEQYF. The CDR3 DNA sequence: TGTGCCACTAAATCCGGGACACCCTACGAGCAGTACTTC.

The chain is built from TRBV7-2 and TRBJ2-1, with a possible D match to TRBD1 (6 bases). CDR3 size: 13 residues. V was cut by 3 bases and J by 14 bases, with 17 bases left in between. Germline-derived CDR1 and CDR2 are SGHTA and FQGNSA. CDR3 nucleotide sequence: TGTGCCAGCAGCTTCGATCGTCAGGGGATAAAGTTCTTC. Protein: CASSFDRQGIKFF.

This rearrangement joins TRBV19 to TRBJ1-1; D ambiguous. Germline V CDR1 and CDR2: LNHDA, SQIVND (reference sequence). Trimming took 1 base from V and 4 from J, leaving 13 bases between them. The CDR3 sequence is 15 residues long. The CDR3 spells CASSIVGNSATEAFF. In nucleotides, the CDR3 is TGTGCCAGTAGTATAGTGGGGAATTCGGCCACTGAAGCTTTCTTT. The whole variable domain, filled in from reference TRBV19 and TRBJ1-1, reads DGGITQSPKYLFRKEGQNVTLSCEQNLNHDAMYWYRQDPGQGLRLIYYSQIVNDFQKGDIAEGYSVSREKKESFPLTVTSAQKNPTAFYLCASSIVGNSATEAFFGQGTRLTVV.

CDR3 loop: CASRTEPLEAFF. The CDR3 DNA reads as TGTGCCAGTCGGACAGAACCTCTTGAAGCTTTCTTT. The rearrangement links TRBV19 to TRBJ1-1; D is perhaps TRBD1 (6 bases). Germline V gene lookup returns CDR1 LNHDA and CDR2 SQIVND (reference sequence). The CDR3 has 12 residues. Trimming pared 8 bases from V and 7 bases from J, leaving 14 bases between.

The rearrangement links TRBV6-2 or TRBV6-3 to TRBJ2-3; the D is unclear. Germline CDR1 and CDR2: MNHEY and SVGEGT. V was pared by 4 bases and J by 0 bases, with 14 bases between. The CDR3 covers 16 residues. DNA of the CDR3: TGTGCCAGCAGTTTCCGGGCAATTCCTAGCACAGATACGCAGTATTTT. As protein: CASSFRAIPSTDTQYF.

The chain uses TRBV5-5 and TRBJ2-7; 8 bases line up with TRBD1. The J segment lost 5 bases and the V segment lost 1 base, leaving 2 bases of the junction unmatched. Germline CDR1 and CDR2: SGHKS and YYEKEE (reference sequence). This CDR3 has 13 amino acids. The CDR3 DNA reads TGTGCCAGCAGCTTGTGGACAGGGCACGAGCAGTACGTC. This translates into CASSLWTGHEQYV.

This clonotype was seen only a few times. In nucleotides, the CDR3 is TGTGCCAGCAGTTTATATGGCGGGGTCGAAGCCTATGGCTACACCTTC. It encodes CASSLYGGVEAYGYTF. This rearrangement joins TRBV12-3 or TRBV12-4 to TRBJ1-2; D gene unclear. CDR3 length equals 16 residues. The V gene lost 2 bases and the J gene lost 4 bases, with 17 bases spanning the gap.

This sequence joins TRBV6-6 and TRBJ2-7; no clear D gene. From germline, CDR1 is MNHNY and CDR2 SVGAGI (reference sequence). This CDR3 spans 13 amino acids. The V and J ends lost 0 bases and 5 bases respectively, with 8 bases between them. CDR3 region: CASSYSGSNEQYF. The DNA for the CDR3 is TGTGCCAGCAGTTACTCTGGGTCTAACGAGCAGTACTTC.

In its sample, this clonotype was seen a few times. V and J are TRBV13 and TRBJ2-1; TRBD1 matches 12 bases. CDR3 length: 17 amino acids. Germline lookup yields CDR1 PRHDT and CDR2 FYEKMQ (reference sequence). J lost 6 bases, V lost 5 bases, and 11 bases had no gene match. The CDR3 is CASSPGQGAVRVNEQFF. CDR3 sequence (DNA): TGTGCCAGCAGCCCGGGACAGGGGGCTGTTAGGGTCAATGAGCAGTTCTTC.

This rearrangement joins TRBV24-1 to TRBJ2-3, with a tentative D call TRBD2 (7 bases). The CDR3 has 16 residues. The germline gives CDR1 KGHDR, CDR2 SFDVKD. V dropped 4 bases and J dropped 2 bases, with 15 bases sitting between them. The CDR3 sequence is CATSDPKGGYTDTQYF. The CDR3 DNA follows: TGTGCCACCAGTGACCCCAAGGGGGGGTACACAGATACGCAGTATTTT.

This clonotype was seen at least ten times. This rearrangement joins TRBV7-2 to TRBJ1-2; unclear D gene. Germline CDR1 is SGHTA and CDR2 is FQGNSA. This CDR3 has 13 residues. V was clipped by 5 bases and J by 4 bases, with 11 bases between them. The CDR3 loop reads CASSPTRSYGYTF. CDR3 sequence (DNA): TGTGCCAGCAGCCCCACGAGAAGCTATGGCTACACCTTC.

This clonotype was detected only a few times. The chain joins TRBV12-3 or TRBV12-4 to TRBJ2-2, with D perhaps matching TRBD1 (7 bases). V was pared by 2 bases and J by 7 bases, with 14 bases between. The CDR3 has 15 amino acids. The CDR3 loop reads CASSLRRGRGGELFF. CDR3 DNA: TGTGCCAGCAGTTTAAGGAGGGGGCGCGGCGGGGAGCTGTTTTTT.

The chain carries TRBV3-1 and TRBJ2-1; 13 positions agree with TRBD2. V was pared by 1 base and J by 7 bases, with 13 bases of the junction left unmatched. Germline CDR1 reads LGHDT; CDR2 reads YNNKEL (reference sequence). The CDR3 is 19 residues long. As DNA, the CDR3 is TGTGCCAGCAGCCAAGGGAGAGGGGGACTAGCGGGAATGGGTAATGAGCAGTTCTTC. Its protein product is CASSQGRGGLAGMGNEQFF.

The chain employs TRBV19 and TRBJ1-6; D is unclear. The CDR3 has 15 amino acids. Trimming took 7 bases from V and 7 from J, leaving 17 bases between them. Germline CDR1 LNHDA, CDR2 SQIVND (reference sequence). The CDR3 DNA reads TGTGCCAGTACCACCCGGGAAGTTGGCAATTCACCCCTCCACTTT. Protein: CASTTREVGNSPLHF.